The rows below give T cell receptor beta chains drawn from one sample of a study of blood T cell repertoires in COVID-19. Generated by immunoSEQ multiplex PCR, the TCRdb table keeps only in-frame clones and is missing some. The profile shows approximately 74,000 clones, 88% of them singletons. Source material: peripheral blood. Receptors were obtained from a man between 65 and 80 years old with acute or convalescent COVID-19. Both conserved end residues are part of each CDR3.

v_call	j_call	cdr3_aa
TRBV5-1	TRBJ2-7	CASSLGRGQNYLHEQYF
TRBV18	TRBJ2-5	CANSPLGTGVETQYF
TRBV5-1	TRBJ2-3	CASTVGNEGPDTQYF
TRBV27	TRBJ2-6	CASSFLQGRSGANVLTF
TRBV7-9	TRBJ2-3	CASHRALSTDTQYF
TRBV11-2	TRBJ2-1	CASSLGTGFYNEQFF
TRBV6-5	TRBJ2-7	CASRRQTSYEQYF
TRBV5-1	TRBJ1-6	CASSLEAGYNSPLHF
TRBV9	TRBJ2-1	CASSTSTFNEQFF
TRBV5-8	TRBJ1-5	CASSLGQGEISNQPQHF
TRBV7-2	TRBJ1-2	CASSITENYGYTF
TRBV9	TRBJ2-2	CASSVVPGNTGELFF
TRBV10-3	TRBJ2-7	CAITTGTANSYEQYF
TRBV9	TRBJ2-4	CASSPRQGATKNIQYF
TRBV7-2	TRBJ1-6	CASSRPGTGISPLHF
TRBV2	TRBJ1-6	CASRKTGIQSPLHF
TRBV7-7	TRBJ2-3	CASSSGLAGVADTQYF
TRBV18	TRBJ2-6	CASSRRADGANVLTF
TRBV7-2	TRBJ1-3	CASSFVNRAMTGNTIYF
TRBV10-2	TRBJ2-7	CASSLTQAGVGEQYF
TRBV4-1	TRBJ1-3	CASSQDRARGPGNTIYF
TRBV7-6	TRBJ1-3	CASSLEGQGYSGNTIYF
TRBV5-1	TRBJ2-7	CASSFRTGGDEQYF
TRBV7-2	TRBJ1-5	CASSRGQNQPQHF
TRBV5-4	TRBJ1-1	CASSKQGARTEAFF